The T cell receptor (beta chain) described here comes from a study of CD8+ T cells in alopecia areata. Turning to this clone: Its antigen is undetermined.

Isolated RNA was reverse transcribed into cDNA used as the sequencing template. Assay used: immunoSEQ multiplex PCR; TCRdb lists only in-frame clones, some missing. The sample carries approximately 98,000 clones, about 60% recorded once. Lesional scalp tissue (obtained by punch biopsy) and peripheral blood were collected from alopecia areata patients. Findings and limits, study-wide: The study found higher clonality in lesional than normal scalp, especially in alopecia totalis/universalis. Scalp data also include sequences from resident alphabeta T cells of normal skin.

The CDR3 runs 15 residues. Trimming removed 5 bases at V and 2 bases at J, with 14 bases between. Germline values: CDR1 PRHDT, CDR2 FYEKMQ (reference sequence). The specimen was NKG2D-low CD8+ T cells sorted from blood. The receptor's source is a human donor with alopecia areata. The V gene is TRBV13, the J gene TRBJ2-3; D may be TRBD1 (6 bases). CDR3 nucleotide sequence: TGTGCCAGCAGCGCGTCGACAGGATCCACAGATACGCAGTATTTT. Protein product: CASSASTGSTDTQYF. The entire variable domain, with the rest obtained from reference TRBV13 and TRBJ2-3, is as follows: AAGVIQSPRHLIKEKRETATLKCYPIPRHDTVYWYQQGPGQDPQFLISFYEKMQSDKGSIPDRFSAQQFSDYHSELNMSSLELGDSALYFCASSASTGSTDTQYFGPGTRLTVL.